The 13 T cell receptor beta chains listed next were all sequenced from one sample in a study of blood T cell repertoires in COVID-19. This table comes from immunoSEQ multiplex PCR, and its TCRdb copy is limited to in-frame clones, with some not included. The sample records about 35,000 clones, roughly 86% being singletons. Sequences were obtained from peripheral blood. The receptors stem from a man older than 75 with active or convalescent COVID-19.

V usage is TRBV5-5 and J usage is TRBJ2-7; 7 nucleotides align to TRBD1. This CDR3 is built from 12 residues. Losses at the gene ends were 3 bases for V and 6 bases for J; bases not matched to a gene: 3. In germline, CDR1 is SGHKS, CDR2 YYEKEE (reference sequence). The CDR3 region is CASSSRTGEQYF. CDR3 nucleotide sequence: TGTGCCAGCAGCTCCCGGACAGGCGAGCAGTACTTC.

V gene TRBV7-8 combines with J gene TRBJ1-6; D gene ambiguous. The CDR3 runs to 13 residues. With 4 bases removed from V and 5 bases from J, the gap between germline ends came to 6 bases. Germline V CDR1 and CDR2: SGHVS, FQNEAQ. Here the CDR3 reads CASSSADNSPLHF. Here the CDR3 DNA reads TGTGCCAGCAGCTCCGCGGATAATTCACCCCTCCACTTT.

This chain joins TRBV5-4 and TRBJ2-2; TRBD1 aligns across 9 bases. Trimming cost V 4 bases and J 5 bases; bases outside gene matches: 6. Germline-derived CDR1 and CDR2 are SGHNT and YYREEE (reference sequence). This CDR3 is built from 15 residues. The CDR3 DNA follows: TGTGCCAGCAGCCCCGGGACAGGGTGGACCGGGGAGCTGTTTTTT. Protein product: CASSPGTGWTGELFF.

The chain couples TRBV30 to TRBJ1-1; perhaps TRBD1 as D (5 bases). The germline V and J ends were trimmed by 4 bases and 1 base, with 13 bases remaining between them. This CDR3 has 14 residues. Per the germline V gene, CDR1 is GTSNPN and CDR2 is SVGIG (reference sequence). As DNA, the CDR3 is TGTGCCTGGACCCCGGGACTTCCGAACACTGAAGCTTTCTTT. This translates into CAWTPGLPNTEAFF.

The chain is built from TRBV19 and TRBJ2-3; D perhaps matches TRBD1 (5 bases). V was clipped by 4 bases and J by 2 bases, with 16 bases between them. CDR1 and CDR2 (germline): LNHDA, SQIVND (reference sequence). The CDR3 has 16 amino acids. The CDR3 nucleotides are TGTGCCAGTAGTAGTGGCCAGGACAAAACCACAGATACGCAGTATTTT. It yields the protein CASSSGQDKTTDTQYF.

The table lists this clone with a count of one. The chain couples TRBV6-5 to TRBJ1-1; D is unclear. CDR1 is MNHEY, CDR2 SVGAGI, per germline. V shed 7 bases and J shed 5 bases, with 20 bases lying between them. This CDR3 region has 15 residues. Here the CDR3 reads CASIKTADAKTEAFF. CDR3 coding DNA: TGTGCCAGCATTAAAACAGCTGATGCCAAAACTGAAGCTTTCTTT.

The chain recombines TRBV23-1 with TRBJ2-5; maybe TRBD2 (6 bases). TRBV23-1 is an ORF; its function is uncertain. The CDR3 covers 15 residues. Trimming stripped 0 bases from V and 1 base from J, with 9 bases between. Here the CDR3 DNA reads TGCGCCAGCAGTCAATCTATCGGGGGCCAAGAGACCCAGTACTTC. Its protein is CASSQSIGGQETQYF.

This chain uses TRBV7-8 with TRBJ1-6; 8 positions match TRBD1. Germline loops: CDR1 SGHVS, CDR2 FQNEAQ. The ends lost 3 bases at V and 6 bases at J; junction bases unmatched: 4. This CDR3 comprises 15 residues. The CDR3 region is CASSLIGQGNSPLHF. CDR3 in DNA: TGTGCCAGCAGCTTGATTGGACAGGGTAATTCACCCCTCCACTTT.

This chain connects TRBV2 to TRBJ2-7; 7 nucleotides line up with TRBD1. V gave up 6 bases and J gave up 0 bases; unmatched junction bases: 2. Germline lookup yields CDR1 SNHLY and CDR2 FYNNEI. The length of the CDR3 is 13 residues. The CDR3 nucleotides are TGTGCCAGCAGCCGGGACAGCTCCTACGAGCAGTACTTC. This codes for CASSRDSSYEQYF.

V and J are TRBV5-1 and TRBJ2-2, with D possibly TRBD1 on 6 matching bases. This CDR3 region has 15 residues. Deletions cut 0 bases from V and 1 base from J, with 7 bases between. The germline gives CDR1 SGHRS, CDR2 YFSETQ. This chain's CDR3 is CASSLGDMNTGELFF. CDR3 sequence (DNA): TGCGCCAGCAGCTTGGGGGACATGAACACCGGGGAGCTGTTTTTT.

This chain's CDR3 is CASSQDTTSGSRGKFF. As DNA, the CDR3 is TGCGCCAGCAGCCAAGATACGACTAGCGGGAGTAGGGGGAAGTTCTTC. The V and J genes are TRBV4-1 and TRBJ2-1, with 12 bases identical to TRBD2. CDR3 length: 16 residues. The V gene's germline CDR1 is MGHRA and CDR2 YSYEKL. With V trimmed by 0 bases and J by 14 bases, 11 bases remained unmatched.

V is TRBV5-1 and J is TRBJ2-1, with TRBD1 as a possible D gene (6 bases). V lost 4 bases to trimming and J lost 1 base, with 9 bases between them. The length of the CDR3 is 14 residues. Germline loops: CDR1 SGHRS, CDR2 YFSETQ. The CDR3 reads CASSRDTSYNEQFF. DNA for the CDR3: TGCGCCAGCAGCCGGGACACATCCTACAATGAGCAGTTCTTC.

V and J are TRBV7-8 and TRBJ2-7, with 8 bases identical to TRBD2. With V trimmed by 5 bases and J by 4 bases, 10 bases remained unmatched. Germline values: CDR1 SGHVS, CDR2 FQNEAQ. This CDR3 has 15 amino acids. The CDR3 DNA reads as TGTGCCAGCAGCACCGGACTAGCTCTTGGTTACGAGCAGTACTTC. Amino acid sequence: CASSTGLALGYEQYF.